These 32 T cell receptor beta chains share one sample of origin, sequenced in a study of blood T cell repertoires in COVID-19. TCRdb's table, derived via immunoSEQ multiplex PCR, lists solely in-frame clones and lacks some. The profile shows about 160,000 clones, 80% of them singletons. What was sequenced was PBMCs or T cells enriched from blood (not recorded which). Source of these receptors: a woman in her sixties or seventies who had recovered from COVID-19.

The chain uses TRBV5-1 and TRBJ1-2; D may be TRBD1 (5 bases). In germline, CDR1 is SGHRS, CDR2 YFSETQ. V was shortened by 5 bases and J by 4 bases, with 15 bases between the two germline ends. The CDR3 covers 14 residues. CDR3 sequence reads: CASSSQVGGYGYTF. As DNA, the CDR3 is TGCGCCAGCAGTTCCCAAGTGGGGGGCTATGGCTACACCTTC.

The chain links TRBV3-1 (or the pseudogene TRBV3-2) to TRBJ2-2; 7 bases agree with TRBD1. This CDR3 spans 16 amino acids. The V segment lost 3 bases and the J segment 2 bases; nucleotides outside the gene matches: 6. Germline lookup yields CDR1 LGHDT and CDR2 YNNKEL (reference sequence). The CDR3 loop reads CASSHLRDRNTGELFF. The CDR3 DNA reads TGTGCCAGCAGCCACCTCCGGGACAGAAACACCGGGGAGCTGTTTTTT.

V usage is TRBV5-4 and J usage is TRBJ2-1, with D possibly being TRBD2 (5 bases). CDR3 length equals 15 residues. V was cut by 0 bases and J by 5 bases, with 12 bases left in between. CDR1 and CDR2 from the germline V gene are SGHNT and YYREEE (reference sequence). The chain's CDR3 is CASSLAEGPNNEQFF. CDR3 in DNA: TGTGCCAGCAGCTTGGCCGAGGGTCCAAACAATGAGCAGTTCTTC.

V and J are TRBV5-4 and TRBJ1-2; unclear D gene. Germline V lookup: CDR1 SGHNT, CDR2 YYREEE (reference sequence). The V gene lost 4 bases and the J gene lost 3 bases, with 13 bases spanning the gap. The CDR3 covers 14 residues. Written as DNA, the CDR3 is TGTGCCAGCAGCCCAGACCGGAGTTACTATGGCTACACCTTC. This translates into CASSPDRSYYGYTF.

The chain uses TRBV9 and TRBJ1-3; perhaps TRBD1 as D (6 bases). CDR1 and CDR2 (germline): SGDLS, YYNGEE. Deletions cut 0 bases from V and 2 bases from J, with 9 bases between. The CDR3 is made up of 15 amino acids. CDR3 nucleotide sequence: TGTGCCAGCAGCGTAGGACGGACAGCTGGAAACACCATATATTTT. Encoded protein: CASSVGRTAGNTIYF. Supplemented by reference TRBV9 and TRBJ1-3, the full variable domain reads DSGVTQTPKHLITATGQRVTLRCSPRSGDLSVYWYQQSLDQGLQFLIQYYNGEERAKGNILERFSAQQFPDLHSELNLSSLELGDSALYFCASSVGRTAGNTIYFGEGSWLTVV.

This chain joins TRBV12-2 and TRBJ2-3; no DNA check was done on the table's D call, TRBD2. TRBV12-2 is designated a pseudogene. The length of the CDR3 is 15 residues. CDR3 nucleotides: TGTGCAAGTCGCGGTAGGACTAGGGGTCGGGATACGCAGTATTTT. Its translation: CASRGRTRGRDTQYF.

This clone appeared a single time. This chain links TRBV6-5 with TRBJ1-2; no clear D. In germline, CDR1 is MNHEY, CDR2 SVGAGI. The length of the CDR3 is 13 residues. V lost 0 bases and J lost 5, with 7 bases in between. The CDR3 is CASSYSTEYGYTF. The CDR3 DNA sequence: TGTGCCAGCAGTTACTCAACAGAGTATGGCTACACCTTC.

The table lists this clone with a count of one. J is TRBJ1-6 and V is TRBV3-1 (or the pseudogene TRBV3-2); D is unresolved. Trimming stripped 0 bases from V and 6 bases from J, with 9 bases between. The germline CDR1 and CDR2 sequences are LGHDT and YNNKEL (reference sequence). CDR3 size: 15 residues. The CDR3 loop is CASSQERVINSPLHF. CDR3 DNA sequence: TGTGCCAGCAGCCAAGAGCGGGTAATTAATTCACCCCTCCACTTT.

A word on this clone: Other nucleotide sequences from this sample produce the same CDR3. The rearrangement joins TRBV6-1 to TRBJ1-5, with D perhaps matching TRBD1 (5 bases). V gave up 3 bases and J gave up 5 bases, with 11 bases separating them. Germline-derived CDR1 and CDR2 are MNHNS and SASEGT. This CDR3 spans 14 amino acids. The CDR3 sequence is CASSESGPYQPQHF. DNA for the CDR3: TGTGCCAGCAGTGAGTCAGGGCCCTATCAGCCCCAGCATTTT.

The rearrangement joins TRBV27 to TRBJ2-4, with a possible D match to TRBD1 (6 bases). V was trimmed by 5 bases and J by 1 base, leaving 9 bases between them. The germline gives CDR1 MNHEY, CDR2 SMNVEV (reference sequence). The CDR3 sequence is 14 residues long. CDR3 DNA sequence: TGTGCCAGCAGTCCCACAGGGGCCAAAAACATTCAGTACTTC. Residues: CASSPTGAKNIQYF.

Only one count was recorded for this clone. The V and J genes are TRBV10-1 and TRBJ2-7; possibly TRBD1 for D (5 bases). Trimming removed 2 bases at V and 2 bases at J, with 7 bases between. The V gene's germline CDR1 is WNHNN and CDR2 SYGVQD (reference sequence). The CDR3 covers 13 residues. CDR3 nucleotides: TGCGCCAGCAGTGAGACAGGAACCTACGAGCAGTACTTC. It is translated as CASSETGTYEQYF.

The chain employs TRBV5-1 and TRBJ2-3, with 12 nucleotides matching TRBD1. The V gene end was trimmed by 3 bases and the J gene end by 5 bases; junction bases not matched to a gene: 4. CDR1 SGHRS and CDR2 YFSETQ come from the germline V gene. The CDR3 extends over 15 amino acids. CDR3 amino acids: CASSSGTGGVDTQYF. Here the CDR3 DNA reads TGCGCCAGCAGCTCCGGGACAGGGGGCGTAGATACGCAGTATTTT.

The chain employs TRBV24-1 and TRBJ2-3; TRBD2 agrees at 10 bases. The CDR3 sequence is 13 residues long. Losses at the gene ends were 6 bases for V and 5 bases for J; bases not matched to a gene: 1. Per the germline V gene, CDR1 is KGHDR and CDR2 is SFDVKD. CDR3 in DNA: TGTGCCACCAGTCCTAGCGGGGGAGATACGCAGTATTTT. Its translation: CATSPSGGDTQYF.

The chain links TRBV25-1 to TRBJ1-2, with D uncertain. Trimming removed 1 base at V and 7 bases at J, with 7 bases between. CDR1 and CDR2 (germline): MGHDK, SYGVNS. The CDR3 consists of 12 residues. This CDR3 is CASSESSGGYTF. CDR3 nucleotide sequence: TGTGCCAGCAGTGAATCTTCGGGTGGCTACACCTTC.

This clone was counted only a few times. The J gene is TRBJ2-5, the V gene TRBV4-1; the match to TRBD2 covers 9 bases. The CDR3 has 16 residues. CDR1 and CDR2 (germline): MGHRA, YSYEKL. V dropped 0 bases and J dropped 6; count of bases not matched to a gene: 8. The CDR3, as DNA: TGCGCCAGCAGCCAAGATGTGGCTAGCGGGGAAAAGACCCAGTACTTC. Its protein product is CASSQDVASGEKTQYF.

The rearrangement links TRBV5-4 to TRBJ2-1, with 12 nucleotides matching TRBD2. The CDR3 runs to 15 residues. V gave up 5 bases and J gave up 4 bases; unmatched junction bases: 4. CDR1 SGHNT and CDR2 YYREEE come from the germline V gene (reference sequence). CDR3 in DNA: TGTGCCAGCAGAAGACTAGCGGGAGCATACAATGAGCAGTTCTTC. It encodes CASRRLAGAYNEQFF.

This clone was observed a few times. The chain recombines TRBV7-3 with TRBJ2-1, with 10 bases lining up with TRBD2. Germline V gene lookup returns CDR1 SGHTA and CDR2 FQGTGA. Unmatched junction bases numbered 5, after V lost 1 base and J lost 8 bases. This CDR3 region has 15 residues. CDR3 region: CASSLKLAGSHEQFF. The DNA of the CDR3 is TGTGCCAGCAGCTTAAAACTAGCGGGGAGTCATGAGCAGTTCTTC. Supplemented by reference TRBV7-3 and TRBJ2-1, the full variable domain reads GAGVSQTPSNKVTEKGKYVELRCDPISGHTALYWYRQSLGQGPEFLIYFQGTGAADDSGLPNDRFFAVRPEGSVSTLKIQRTERGDSAVYLCASSLKLAGSHEQFFGPGTRLTVL.

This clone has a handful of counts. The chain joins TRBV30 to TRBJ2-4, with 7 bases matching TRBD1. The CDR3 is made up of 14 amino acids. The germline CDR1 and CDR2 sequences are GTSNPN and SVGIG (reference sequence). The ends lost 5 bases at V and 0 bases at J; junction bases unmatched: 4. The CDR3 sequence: CAWDTGVAKNIQYF. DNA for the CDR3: TGTGCCTGGGATACAGGGGTAGCCAAAAACATTCAGTACTTC.

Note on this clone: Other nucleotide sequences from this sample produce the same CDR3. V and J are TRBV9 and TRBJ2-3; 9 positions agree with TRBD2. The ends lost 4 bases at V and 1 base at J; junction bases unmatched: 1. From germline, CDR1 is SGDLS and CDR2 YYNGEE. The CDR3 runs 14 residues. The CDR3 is CASSPSGGTDTQYF. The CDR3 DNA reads TGTGCCAGCAGCCCTAGCGGGGGCACAGATACGCAGTATTTT. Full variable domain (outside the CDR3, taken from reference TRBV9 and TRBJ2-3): DSGVTQTPKHLITATGQRVTLRCSPRSGDLSVYWYQQSLDQGLQFLIQYYNGEERAKGNILERFSAQQFPDLHSELNLSSLELGDSALYFCASSPSGGTDTQYFGPGTRLTVL.

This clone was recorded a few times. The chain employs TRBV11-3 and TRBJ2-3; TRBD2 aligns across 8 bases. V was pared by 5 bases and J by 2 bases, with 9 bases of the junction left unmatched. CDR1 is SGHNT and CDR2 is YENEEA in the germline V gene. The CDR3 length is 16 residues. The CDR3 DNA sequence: TGTGCCAGCAGCCCCCGCAGCGGGGGTTTCACAGATACGCAGTATTTT. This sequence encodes CASSPRSGGFTDTQYF.

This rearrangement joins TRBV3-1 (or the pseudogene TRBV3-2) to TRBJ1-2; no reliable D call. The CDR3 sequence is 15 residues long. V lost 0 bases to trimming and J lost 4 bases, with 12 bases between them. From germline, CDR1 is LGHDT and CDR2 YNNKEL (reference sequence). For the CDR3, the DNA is TGTGCCAGCAGCCAAGATCTTATGGACTCCTATGGCTACACCTTC. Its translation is CASSQDLMDSYGYTF.

As DNA, the CDR3 is TGCGCCAGCAGCTTCGGGGTCGGGGGGAACACCGGGGAGCTGTTTTTT. Its translation is CASSFGVGGNTGELFF. V is TRBV5-1 and J is TRBJ2-2, with D perhaps matching TRBD2 (6 bases). The CDR3 is 16 residues long. V was shortened by 2 bases and J by 1 base, with 12 bases between the two germline ends. Germline lookup yields CDR1 SGHRS and CDR2 YFSETQ.

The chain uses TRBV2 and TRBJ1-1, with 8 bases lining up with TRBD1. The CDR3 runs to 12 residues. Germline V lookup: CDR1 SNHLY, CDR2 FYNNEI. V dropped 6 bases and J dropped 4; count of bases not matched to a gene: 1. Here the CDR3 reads CASRQGATEAFF. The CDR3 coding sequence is TGTGCCAGCAGGCAGGGGGCCACTGAAGCTTTCTTT.

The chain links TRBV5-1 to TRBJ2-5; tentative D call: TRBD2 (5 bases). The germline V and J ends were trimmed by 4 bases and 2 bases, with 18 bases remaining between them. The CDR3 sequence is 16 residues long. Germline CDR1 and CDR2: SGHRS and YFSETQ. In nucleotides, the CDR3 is TGCGCCAGCAGCCCCACCCGAGGGTGGGAACAAGAGACCCAGTACTTC. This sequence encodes CASSPTRGWEQETQYF.

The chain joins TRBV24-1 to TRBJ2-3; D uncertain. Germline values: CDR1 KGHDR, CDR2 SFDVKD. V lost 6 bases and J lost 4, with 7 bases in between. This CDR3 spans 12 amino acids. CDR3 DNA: TGTGCCACCAGTAGTGCGTCAGATACGCAGTATTTT. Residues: CATSSASDTQYF.

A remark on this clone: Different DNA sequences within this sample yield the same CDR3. The CDR3, as DNA: TGTGCCAGCAGCGTCGCTAGCGGAGGTTCCTACGAGCAGTACTTC. This gives the protein CASSVASGGSYEQYF. The genes are TRBV9 and TRBJ2-7; 7 nucleotides align to TRBD2. Looked up from germline, CDR1 is SGDLS and CDR2 is YYNGEE. J lost 1 base, V lost 2 bases, and 6 bases had no gene match. The length of the CDR3 is 15 residues.

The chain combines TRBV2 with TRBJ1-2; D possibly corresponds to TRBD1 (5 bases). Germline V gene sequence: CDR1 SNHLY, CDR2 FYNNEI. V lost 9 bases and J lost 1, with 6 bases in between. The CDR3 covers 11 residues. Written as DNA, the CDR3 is TGTGCCAGAGGGGATAACTATGGCTACACCTTC. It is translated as CARGDNYGYTF. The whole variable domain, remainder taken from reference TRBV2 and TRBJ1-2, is EPEVTQTPSHQVTQMGQEVILRCVPISNHLYFYWYRQILGQKVEFLVSFYNNEISEKSEIFDDQFSVERPDGSNFTLKIRSTKLEDSAMYFCARGDNYGYTFGSGTRLTVV.

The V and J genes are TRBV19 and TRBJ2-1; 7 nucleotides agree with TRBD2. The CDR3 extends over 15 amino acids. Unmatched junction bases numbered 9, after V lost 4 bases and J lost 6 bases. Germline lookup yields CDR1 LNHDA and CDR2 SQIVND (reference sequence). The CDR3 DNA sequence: TGTGCCAGTAGTAACGGACTAGTCGCGGCCAATGAGCAGTTCTTC. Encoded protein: CASSNGLVAANEQFF. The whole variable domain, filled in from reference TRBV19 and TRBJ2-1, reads DGGITQSPKYLFRKEGQNVTLSCEQNLNHDAMYWYRQDPGQGLRLIYYSQIVNDFQKGDIAEGYSVSREKKESFPLTVTSAQKNPTAFYLCASSNGLVAANEQFFGPGTRLTVL.

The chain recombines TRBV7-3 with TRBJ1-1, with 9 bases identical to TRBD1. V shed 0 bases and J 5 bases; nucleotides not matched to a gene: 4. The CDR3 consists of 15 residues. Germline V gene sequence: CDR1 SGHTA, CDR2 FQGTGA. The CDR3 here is CASSLTPGQGTEAFF. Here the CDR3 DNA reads TGTGCCAGCAGCTTAACGCCGGGACAGGGTACTGAAGCTTTCTTT.

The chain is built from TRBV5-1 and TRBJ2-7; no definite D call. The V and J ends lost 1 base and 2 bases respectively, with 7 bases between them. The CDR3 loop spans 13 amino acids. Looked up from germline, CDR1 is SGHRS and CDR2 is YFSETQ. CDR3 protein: CASSLISAYEQYF. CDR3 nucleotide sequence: TGCGCCAGCAGCTTGATATCGGCCTACGAGCAGTACTTC.

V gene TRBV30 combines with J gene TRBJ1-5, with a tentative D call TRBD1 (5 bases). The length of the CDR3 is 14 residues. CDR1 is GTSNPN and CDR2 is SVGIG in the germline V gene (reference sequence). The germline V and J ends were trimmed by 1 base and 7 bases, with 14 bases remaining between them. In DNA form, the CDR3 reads TGTGCCTGGAGTGATGGCTTCGGGGGACAGCCCCAGCATTTT. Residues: CAWSDGFGGQPQHF.

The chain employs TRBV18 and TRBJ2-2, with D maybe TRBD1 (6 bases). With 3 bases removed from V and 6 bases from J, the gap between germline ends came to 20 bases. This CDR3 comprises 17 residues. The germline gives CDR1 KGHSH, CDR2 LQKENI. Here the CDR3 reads CASSPSGHPSRAGELFF. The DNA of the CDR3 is TGTGCCAGCTCACCTTCGGGACACCCATCCAGGGCCGGGGAGCTGTTTTTT.